Listed below are T cell receptor beta chains from one sample, sequenced in a study of cytomegalovirus exposure and HLA in healthy donors. The protocol was immunoSEQ multiplex PCR, while the TCRdb copy is restricted to in-frame clones and leaves out a portion. The sample includes approximately 80,000 clones, roughly 93% seen only once; the top ten take about 3.6%. The sequencing input was PBMCs. Every receptor here comes from a woman in her twenties or thirties in good health and CMV-seronegative. Both conserved end residues are part of each CDR3. D genes are given only for firm matches. Clone size is given for some rows only: seen once, a few or many times, or a class if the clone is expanded.

CASSQGSTGAYEQYF TGCGCCAGCAGCCAGGGATCTACAGGGGCCTACGAGCAGTACTTC TRBV4-1 - TRBJ2-7 TRBD1
CANSFSDTQYF TGTGCCAACAGCTTCTCAGATACGCAGTATTTT TRBV5-8 - TRBJ2-3 -
CASSQEGKRGPRDTQYF TGCGCCAGCAGCCAAGAGGGGAAGCGGGGGCCTAGAGATACGCAGTATTTT TRBV4-3 - TRBJ2-3 TRBD2
CASSLAGEATGTQYF TGCGCCAGCAGCTTGGCCGGGGAGGCCACGGGGACCCAGTACTTC TRBV5-1 - TRBJ2-5 -
CASSYSGTLKDGYTF TGTGCCAGCAGTTACTCCGGGACACTAAAAGACGGCTACACCTTC TRBV28 - TRBJ1-2 -
CASRMGQGALAFF TGTGCCAGCAGGATGGGACAGGGGGCGTTAGCTTTCTTT TRBV28 - TRBJ1-1 TRBD1
CASSLDRFSNSPLHF TGTGCCAGCAGCTTAGACAGGTTCAGTAATTCACCCCTCCACTTT TRBV7-6 few TRBJ1-6 -
CASSQQGSGIPEAFF TGTGCCAGCAGCCAGCAGGGGTCGGGAATTCCTGAAGCTTTCTTT TRBV14 - TRBJ1-1 -
CASSSGLAGPDTQYF TGCGCCAGCAGCTCTGGACTAGCCGGGCCAGATACGCAGTATTTT TRBV5-1 - TRBJ2-3 TRBD2
CASRLQGARNEQFF TGCGCCAGCAGACTACAGGGGGCGCGAAATGAGCAGTTCTTC TRBV10-2 - TRBJ2-1 TRBD1
CASSQTGGTNTEAFF TGTGCCAGCAGCCAAACCGGGGGTACGAACACTGAAGCTTTCTTT TRBV7-3 once TRBJ1-1 -
CASSRDRGTTEAFF TGTGCCAGCAGCCGGGACAGGGGAACGACTGAAGCTTTCTTT TRBV7-3 - TRBJ1-1 TRBD1
CASSLDSSNTEAFF TGTGCCAGCAGCTTAGACTCTTCGAACACTGAAGCTTTCTTT TRBV7-9 - TRBJ1-1 -
CASSAKGQEGYGYTF TGTGCCAGCAGCGCCAAAGGACAGGAAGGCTATGGCTACACCTTC TRBV7-9 - TRBJ1-2 TRBD1
CSVPGQRNYGYTF TGCAGCGTCCCGGGACAGCGAAACTATGGCTACACCTTC TRBV29-1 - TRBJ1-2 TRBD1
CSVDAGPEQFF TGCAGCGTTGACGCGGGGCCTGAGCAGTTCTTC TRBV29-1 - TRBJ2-1 -
CASSPSVSETGELFF TGTGCCAGCAGCCCGAGCGTCTCAGAAACCGGGGAGCTGTTTTTT TRBV7-2 - TRBJ2-2 -
CAISWTSGYTGELFF TGTGCCATCAGTTGGACTAGCGGGTACACCGGGGAGCTGTTTTTT TRBV10-3 - TRBJ2-2 TRBD2
CASSLAGLPNQPQHF TGTGCCAGCAGTTTAGCAGGGTTGCCCAATCAGCCCCAGCATTTT TRBV6-5 - TRBJ1-5 -
CASRSGLAGGDLRYNEQFF TGCGCCAGCAGATCAGGACTAGCGGGAGGGGACCTGCGCTACAATGAGCAGTTCTTC TRBV5-1 - TRBJ2-1 TRBD2
CASSLSGGGLYEQYF TGTGCCAGCAGCCTGTCCGGCGGGGGATTATACGAGCAGTACTTC TRBV7-2 - TRBJ2-7 TRBD2
CASSLLGTSGGRDTQYF TGTGCCAGCAGCTTATTGGGGACTAGCGGGGGAAGGGATACGCAGTATTTT TRBV7-8 - TRBJ2-3 TRBD2
CASSPGLASIGELFF TGTGCCAGCAGCCCGGGACTAGCAAGTATCGGGGAGCTGTTTTTT TRBV5-5 - TRBJ2-2 TRBD2
CASSPRTSGIAGELFF TGTGCCAGCAGCCCCCGGACTAGCGGGATCGCCGGGGAGCTGTTTTTT TRBV9 - TRBJ2-2 TRBD2
CASSLGLAGHSYNEQFF TGTGCCAGCAGCCTGGGACTAGCGGGTCACTCCTACAATGAGCAGTTCTTC TRBV5-6 - TRBJ2-1 TRBD2
CASSSREGYNLDTQYF TGTGCCAGCAGTTCTAGGGAGGGCTATAATCTGGATACGCAGTATTTT TRBV27 - TRBJ2-3 TRBD2
CASSQRQGAPLEQYF TGTGCCAGCTCACAACGACAGGGGGCGCCCCTCGAGCAGTACTTC TRBV18 - TRBJ2-7 TRBD1
CAWSVGGGADTQYF TGTGCCTGGAGTGTAGGGGGTGGGGCAGATACGCAGTATTTT TRBV30 - TRBJ2-3 -
CASSPAGLWEAFF TGTGCCAGCAGCCCGGCAGGACTTTGGGAAGCTTTCTTT TRBV6-5 - TRBJ1-1 -
CASSLTGTRNRGGTEAFF TGTGCCAGCAGCTTAACGGGGACCAGAAACCGCGGGGGCACTGAAGCTTTCTTT TRBV7-3 - TRBJ1-1 -
CASSLSRQETQYF TGTGCCAGCAGTTTATCGAGACAAGAGACCCAGTACTTC TRBV27 - TRBJ2-5 -
CASSLTIGIQPQHF TGTGCCAGCAGCTTGACAATCGGAATCCAGCCCCAGCATTTT TRBV28 few TRBJ1-5 -
CASWKDGGAGELFF TGTGCCAGCTGGAAGGACGGGGGGGCCGGGGAGCTGTTTTTT TRBV27 - TRBJ2-2 TRBD2
CASSQVEGFNYGYTF TGTGCCAGCAGCCAGGTAGAGGGTTTTAACTATGGCTACACCTTC TRBV4-2 - TRBJ1-2 -
CASSHSGAVYNEQFF TGTGCCAGCAGCCATAGCGGGGCCGTCTACAATGAGCAGTTCTTC TRBV6-1 - TRBJ2-1 TRBD2
CASSPGTGVVQETQYF TGTGCCAGCAGTCCCGGGACAGGGGTCGTTCAAGAGACCCAGTACTTC TRBV9 - TRBJ2-5 TRBD1
CASSFGVGQPQHF TGTGCCAGCAGCTTCGGGGTGGGGCAGCCCCAGCATTTT TRBV11-2 - TRBJ1-5 -
CASSELYSNQPQHF TGTGCCAGCAGTGAACTGTATAGCAATCAGCCCCAGCATTTT TRBV2 - TRBJ1-5 -
CASTREVSYNSPLHF TGTGCCAGCACCCGAGAGGTCTCCTATAATTCACCCCTCCACTTT TRBV6-1 - TRBJ1-6 -
CASSVDSSGRYEQYF TGTGCCAGCAGCGTAGATTCTAGCGGGAGGTACGAGCAGTACTTC TRBV9 once TRBJ2-7 TRBD2
CASSFGTVEQYF TGTGCCAGCAGCTTCGGGACAGTCGAGCAGTACTTC TRBV7-8 - TRBJ2-7 TRBD1
CASSLGQGSSYEQYF TGTGCCAGCTCACTCGGACAGGGGTCCAGCTACGAGCAGTACTTC TRBV18 once TRBJ2-7 TRBD1
CASGGGNYGYTF TGTGCCAGCGGGGGCGGTAACTATGGCTACACCTTC TRBV6-5 - TRBJ1-2 -
CASSLAGTGVGETQYF TGTGCCAGCAGCTTGGCCGGGACAGGGGTTGGGGAGACCCAGTACTTC TRBV5-6 once TRBJ2-5 TRBD1
CASMLTSGGNEQFF TGTGCCAGCATGTTGACTAGCGGGGGGAATGAGCAGTTCTTC TRBV11-2 - TRBJ2-1 TRBD2
CASSPPKTGGKSYTF TGTGCCAGCAGTCCCCCTAAAACAGGGGGGAAGAGCTACACCTTC TRBV6-5 - TRBJ1-2 TRBD1
CASSLTRGQGAGYTF TGTGCCAGCAGCCTAACCCGTGGACAGGGGGCAGGCTACACCTTC TRBV7-9 - TRBJ1-2 TRBD1
CASSYDSSGTNIQYF TGTGCCAGCAGTTACGATTCTAGCGGGACCAACATTCAGTACTTC TRBV6-5 - TRBJ2-4 TRBD2
CANSQRGGGSDTQYF TGTGCCAACTCCCAGCGGGGGGGCGGGTCAGATACGCAGTATTTT TRBV28 - TRBJ2-3 TRBD2